One sample yielded the 23 T cell receptor beta chains listed below, sequenced in a study of naive and memory T cell subsets. Ligated cDNA underwent four rounds of PCR with nested alpha and beta constant region primers and SP2. TCRdb reanalysed the 5' RACE reads using MiXCR and keeps one entry per CDR3 protein. The sample has 45,000 to 55,000 distinct CDR3 sequences; about 4.4% are singletons. The library had UMIs added by 3' ligation of an oligonucleotide to TCR cDNA. The receptors come from a female donor in good health.

Ten or more counts support this clonotype. This chain joins TRBV29-1 and TRBJ2-7; D remains unclear. The CDR3 is 12 residues long. V was trimmed by 5 bases and J by 6 bases, leaving 14 bases between them. The germline V gene has CDR1 SQVTM and CDR2 ANQGSEA. The CDR3 DNA sequence: TGCAGCGTTAAGTTCAAAGGGTTCGAGCAGTACTTC. Translating it yields CSVKFKGFEQYF.

This clonotype has ten or more counts. The junction does not match germline at one end; this may be a read error. The chain recombines TRBV28 with TRBJ1-4; D gene uncertain. CDR3 length equals 15 residues. Germline lookup yields CDR1 MDHEN and CDR2 SYDVKM. CDR3 sequence: CASSLFKKGGEKLFF. The CDR3 bases are TGTGCCAGCAGCTTATTTAAGAAAGGTGGAGAAAAACTGTTTTTT.

This clonotype was found many times. V and J are TRBV6-5 and TRBJ2-7, with a weak D call TRBD2 (5 bases). Trimming took off 2 bases at V and 5 bases at J, with 13 bases between the two ends. The CDR3 contains 14 residues. Germline V lookup: CDR1 MNHEY, CDR2 SVGAGI. The CDR3 loop is CASSYESLAHEQYF. The CDR3 DNA follows: TGTGCCAGCAGTTACGAATCCCTAGCCCACGAGCAGTACTTC.

This clonotype occurred many times. V and J are TRBV2 and TRBJ2-2; 7 positions match TRBD1. The CDR3 sequence is 15 residues long. J was trimmed by 3 bases and V by 5 bases; bases with no gene match: 6. The germline gives CDR1 SNHLY, CDR2 FYNNEI. The CDR3 loop is CASSPRQGYTGELFF. The CDR3 region has the DNA TGTGCCAGCAGTCCTCGACAGGGTTACACCGGGGAGCTGTTTTTT.

This clonotype showed up many times. The rearrangement uses TRBV2 and TRBJ1-1, with D unclear. The CDR3 is made up of 14 amino acids. Trimming pared 8 bases from V and 5 bases from J, leaving 18 bases between. CDR1 is SNHLY, CDR2 FYNNEI, per germline. As DNA, the CDR3 is TGTGCCAGCGTAGGGTGGGAGGGTAAGACTGAAGCTTTCTTT. It yields the protein CASVGWEGKTEAFF.

This clonotype was detected ten times or more. The V gene is TRBV2, the J gene TRBJ1-6; D ambiguous. CDR1 is SNHLY and CDR2 is FYNNEI in the germline V gene. The V and J ends lost 4 bases and 8 bases respectively, with 9 bases between them. CDR3 length equals 13 residues. The CDR3 DNA reads as TGTGCCAGCAGTGCCCGTTCGGATTCACCCCTCCACTTT. Encoded protein: CASSARSDSPLHF.

A remark on this clonotype: One end of the junction is discordant with germline, which a read error may explain. The chain uses TRBV7-6 and TRBJ2-2; D is tentatively TRBD1 or TRBD2 (5 bases each). Germline V gene data show CDR1 as SGHVS and CDR2 as FNYEAQ. CDR3 length: 17 amino acids. CDR3 in DNA: TGTGCCAGCAGCTTACAAGGAGGCAGGGCAAACACCGGGGAGCTGGTTTTT. Encoded protein: CASSLQGGRANTGELVF.

Comments on this clonotype: This may be a read error, as it is one base from a much larger clone. The chain recombines TRBV30 with TRBJ2-7, with 10 bases lining up with TRBD1. V shed 2 bases and J 3 bases; nucleotides not matched to a gene: 7. Germline CDR1 and CDR2: GTSNPN and SVGIG (reference sequence). The CDR3 contains 15 residues. The DNA of the CDR3 is TGTGCCTGGAGTCATGGGAGGACAGGGGGCTACGAGCAGTACTTC. It is translated as CAWSHGRTGGYEQYF.

Within the sample, this clonotype is medium-sized. The V gene is TRBV20-1, the J gene TRBJ2-1; 7 bases agree with TRBD1. V was clipped by 5 bases and J by 5 bases; unmatched bases: 12. Germline lookup yields CDR1 DFQATT and CDR2 SNEGSKA (reference sequence). The CDR3 has 15 residues. The CDR3 spells CSARLQGFSDNEQFF. Here the CDR3 DNA reads TGCAGTGCTCGCCTACAGGGGTTCAGTGACAATGAGCAGTTCTTC.

This clonotype has a handful of counts. The V and J genes are TRBV6-2 or TRBV6-3 and TRBJ2-7, with 9 nucleotides matching TRBD2. This CDR3 region has 14 residues. Germline CDR1 and CDR2: MNHEY and SVGEGT. V gave up 8 bases and J gave up 4 bases; unmatched junction bases: 9. The CDR3 protein is CASARGREGYEQYF. CDR3 nucleotide sequence: TGTGCCAGCGCTCGGGGGCGGGAGGGATACGAGCAGTACTTC.

This clonotype was counted ten times or more. The CDR3 DNA is TGTGCCACCAGTGATCCCATCGACAATGAGCAGTTCTTC. It encodes CATSDPIDNEQFF. This chain uses TRBV24-1 with TRBJ2-1; D gene unclear. Trimming took off 3 bases at V and 5 bases at J, with 7 bases between the two ends. The CDR3 length is 13 residues. Looked up from germline, CDR1 is KGHDR and CDR2 is SFDVKD.

Many counts were recorded for this clonotype. The gene calls are TRBV7-9 and TRBJ2-7, with 12 bases lining up with TRBD2. This CDR3 is built from 17 residues. The trim removed 1 base at V and 3 bases at J, leaving 7 bases unmatched. Germline lookup yields CDR1 SEHNR and CDR2 FQNEAQ (reference sequence). The CDR3 DNA reads as TGTGCCAGCAGCTTAGTTCTCCGGACTAGCGGGGACTACGAGCAGTACTTC. This translates into CASSLVLRTSGDYEQYF.

A note on this clonotype: At one of its ends the junction is not consistent with the germline gene, which may arise from a read error. The chain combines TRBV29-1 with TRBJ1-2; 9 bases agree with TRBD1. CDR3 size: 16 residues. CDR1 is SQVTM and CDR2 is ANQGSEA in the germline V gene. The CDR3 DNA reads TGCAGCGTTGGACTTGGACAGGGGCCCCCCTTAGGTGGCGACACCTTC. As protein: CSVGLGQGPPLGGDTF.

This clonotype was counted ten times or more. The chain has TRBV28 and TRBJ1-5, with D possibly being TRBD1 (5 bases). Germline CDR1 reads MDHEN; CDR2 reads SYDVKM. Between the trimmed V and J ends, which lost 5 bases and 7 bases, there was a span of 15 bases. The CDR3 extends over 14 amino acids. The CDR3 DNA reads as TGTGCCAGCAGTGCCGCAGGGACGGAGCAGCCCCAGCATTTT. It codes for CASSAAGTEQPQHF.

The chain combines TRBV5-1 with TRBJ1-1, with 7 bases identical to TRBD1. The V segment lost 3 bases and the J segment 4 bases; nucleotides outside the gene matches: 3. Germline CDR1 reads SGHRS; CDR2 reads YFSETQ. The CDR3 is made up of 13 amino acids. The CDR3 nucleotides are TGCGCCAGCAGCTCAACAGGGGTCACTGAAGCTTTCTTT. Encoded protein: CASSSTGVTEAFF.

This clonotype was observed many times. J is TRBJ1-1 and V is TRBV2; no clear D gene. The CDR3 is made up of 11 amino acids. V shed 1 base and J shed 7 bases, with 4 bases lying between them. Germline CDR1 is SNHLY and CDR2 is FYNNEI. The CDR3 nucleotides are TGTGCCAGCAGTGAAGAGTTTGAAGCTTTCTTT. It is translated as CASSEEFEAFF.

This chain links TRBV28 with TRBJ2-7; D might be TRBD2 (5 bases). The CDR3 totals 14 residues. Trimming cost V 3 bases and J 9 bases, with 18 bases left between them. Germline CDR1 is MDHEN and CDR2 is SYDVKM. This chain's CDR3 is CASSLSLGVWGQYF. CDR3 in DNA: TGTGCCAGCAGTTTGTCTTTGGGAGTTTGGGGGCAGTACTTC.

The chain has TRBV20-1 and TRBJ2-7; D possibly corresponds to TRBD1 (5 bases). There are 11 residues in the CDR3. CDR1 DFQATT and CDR2 SNEGSKA come from the germline V gene (reference sequence). Trimming removed 2 bases at V and 3 bases at J, with 5 bases between. The CDR3 loop reads CSARRGYEQYF. The CDR3 nucleotides are TGCAGTGCTAGAAGGGGCTACGAGCAGTACTTC.

This clonotype has a count of ten or more. The chain joins TRBV20-1 to TRBJ1-1, with 7 bases matching TRBD1. V shed 6 bases and J 1 base; nucleotides not matched to a gene: 2. This CDR3 is built from 12 residues. The germline V gene has CDR1 DFQATT and CDR2 SNEGSKA (reference sequence). This chain's CDR3 is CSAGQANTEAFF. In nucleotides, the CDR3 is TGCAGTGCCGGACAGGCGAACACTGAAGCTTTCTTT.

This clonotype was seen at least ten times. This chain links TRBV7-2 with TRBJ2-1; 11 bases line up with TRBD2. With 5 bases clipped from V and 4 bases from J, the junction kept 4 bases outside the gene matches. From germline, CDR1 is SGHTA and CDR2 FQGNSA. The CDR3 totals 15 residues. CDR3 coding DNA: TGTGCCAGCAGCAGAACTAGCGGGGGTTACAATGAGCAGTTCTTC. Translated: CASSRTSGGYNEQFF.

In its sample, this clonotype was seen many times. This chain uses TRBV29-1 with TRBJ1-2; no firm D call. The CDR3 extends over 12 amino acids. V was cut by 4 bases and J by 4 bases, with 10 bases left in between. CDR1 is SQVTM, CDR2 ANQGSEA, per germline. CDR3 loop: CSVVSFLYGYTF. The CDR3 region has the DNA TGCAGCGTTGTTTCGTTCCTCTATGGCTACACCTTC.

In its sample, this clonotype was seen many times. The chain has TRBV10-2 and TRBJ1-1; maybe TRBD1 (6 bases). This CDR3 has 15 residues. V was clipped by 8 bases and J by 4 bases, with 20 bases between them. The germline V gene encodes CDR1 WSHSY and CDR2 SAAADI. CDR3: CASGGAGVYRTEAFF. CDR3 in DNA: TGCGCCAGCGGGGGGGCAGGGGTCTACCGCACTGAAGCTTTCTTT.

This clonotype appeared many times. This chain joins TRBV28 and TRBJ1-2; maybe TRBD1 (5 bases). V shed 7 bases and J shed 4 bases, with 13 bases lying between them. This CDR3 contains 13 residues. Germline V CDR1 and CDR2: MDHEN, SYDVKM. The chain's CDR3 is CASKPPGIYGYTF. CDR3 DNA sequence: TGTGCCAGCAAACCCCCAGGGATCTATGGCTACACCTTC.